These 9 T cell receptor beta chains were sequenced from one sample in a study of blood T cell repertoires in COVID-19. Measured with immunoSEQ multiplex PCR; TCRdb has only the in-frame clones, and not every one. The data hold around 100,000 clones, with around 86% observed a single time. The sequencing input was peripheral blood. The origin of the receptors is a man between 65 and 85 years old with acute or convalescent COVID-19.

The V call is TRBV5-1, the J call TRBJ2-1; 10 nucleotides line up with TRBD2. Unmatched junction bases numbered 9, after V lost 3 bases and J lost 9 bases. Looked up from germline, CDR1 is SGHRS and CDR2 is YFSETQ. This CDR3 has 15 amino acids. CDR3 in DNA: TGCGCCAGCAGCTCGGGACTAGCGAATACAATTGAGCAGTTCTTC. Its translation: CASSSGLANTIEQFF.

V gene TRBV18 combines with J gene TRBJ1-4, with 8 bases aligning to TRBD1. After removal of 0 bases from V and 8 bases from J, the junction contained 8 bases not matched to a gene. The CDR3 runs to 16 residues. From germline, CDR1 is KGHSH and CDR2 LQKENI. CDR3 nucleotides: TGTGCCAGCTCACCACCGGAAAGCAGGGGGCTCGAAAAACTGTTTTTT. As protein: CASSPPESRGLEKLFF.

The chain uses TRBV3-1 (or the pseudogene TRBV3-2) and TRBJ1-2; TRBD1 matches 8 bases. Germline CDR1 is LGHDT and CDR2 is YNNKEL (reference sequence). The CDR3 spans 15 residues. Trimming took 3 bases from V and 6 from J; bases not matched to a gene: 9. The CDR3 DNA sequence: TGTGCCAGCAGCCATAGAGGACAGGGAGGAAATGGCTACACCTTC. This gives the protein CASSHRGQGGNGYTF.

The chain has TRBV28 and TRBJ1-3; no clear D. V lost 6 bases and J 4 bases, leaving 10 bases between the germline ends. From germline, CDR1 is MDHEN and CDR2 SYDVKM. This CDR3 has 13 amino acids. The CDR3 DNA reads TGTGCCAGCAGACTAGACCCGGGAAACACCATATATTTT. It specifies CASRLDPGNTIYF. Using reference TRBV28 and TRBJ1-3 for the parts outside the CDR3, the full variable domain is DVKVTQSSRYLVKRTGEKVFLECVQDMDHENMFWYRQDPGLGLRLIYFSYDVKMKEKGDIPEGYSVSREKKERFSLILESASTNQTSMYLCASRLDPGNTIYFGEGSWLTVV.

The chain links TRBV27 to TRBJ2-7; TRBD1 aligns across 9 bases. The ends lost 6 bases at V and 9 bases at J; junction bases unmatched: 15. This CDR3 is 15 amino acids long. Germline V gene lookup returns CDR1 MNHEY and CDR2 SMNVEV (reference sequence). In DNA, the CDR3 is TGTGCCAGCAGGCAATCGGGACAGGGATCCCTGGTGCAGTACTTC. Translated: CASRQSGQGSLVQYF.

This chain links TRBV2 with TRBJ2-3; 7 bases map to TRBD2. Germline V gives CDR1 SNHLY, CDR2 FYNNEI. V trimming: 6 bases; J trimming: 0 bases; junction bases outside the gene matches: 12. CDR3 length equals 17 residues. The CDR3 DNA reads as TGTGCCAGCAGGAGACCCCAAAGCGGGGATAGCACAGATACGCAGTATTTT. Protein sequence: CASRRPQSGDSTDTQYF. Looking up the rest from reference TRBV2 and TRBJ2-3 gives the full variable domain: EPEVTQTPSHQVTQMGQEVILRCVPISNHLYFYWYRQILGQKVEFLVSFYNNEISEKSEIFDDQFSVERPDGSNFTLKIRSTKLEDSAMYFCASRRPQSGDSTDTQYFGPGTRLTVL.

In this sample, this clone turned up a few times. The chain joins TRBV18 to TRBJ2-7; 8 bases line up with TRBD1. The V gene's germline CDR1 is KGHSH and CDR2 LQKENI. There are 14 residues in the CDR3. The ends lost 4 bases at V and 5 bases at J; junction bases unmatched: 7. CDR3 nucleotide sequence: TGTGCCAGCTCACGTTGGACAGGGTCCGACGAGCAGTACTTC. As protein: CASSRWTGSDEQYF.

The V gene is TRBV10-3, the J gene TRBJ2-4, with D perhaps matching TRBD1 (6 bases). Germline V gives CDR1 ENHRY, CDR2 SYGVKD. The V and J ends lost 8 bases and 2 bases respectively, with 13 bases between them. The CDR3 length is 14 residues. CDR3 nucleotides: TGTGCCATCGCGGCAGGGGAATCCAAAAACATTCAGTACTTC. Translated, it gives CAIAAGESKNIQYF.

This chain uses TRBV7-9 with TRBJ2-3; 14 nucleotides match TRBD2. This CDR3 comprises 19 residues. V shed 6 bases, J shed 1 base, and the junction held 12 bases outside the gene matches. Germline V gives CDR1 SEHNR, CDR2 FQNEAQ (reference sequence). The CDR3 reads CASRPTSGGAYFGTDTQYF. CDR3 in DNA: TGTGCCAGCAGGCCGACTAGCGGGGGGGCGTATTTCGGCACAGATACGCAGTATTTT.